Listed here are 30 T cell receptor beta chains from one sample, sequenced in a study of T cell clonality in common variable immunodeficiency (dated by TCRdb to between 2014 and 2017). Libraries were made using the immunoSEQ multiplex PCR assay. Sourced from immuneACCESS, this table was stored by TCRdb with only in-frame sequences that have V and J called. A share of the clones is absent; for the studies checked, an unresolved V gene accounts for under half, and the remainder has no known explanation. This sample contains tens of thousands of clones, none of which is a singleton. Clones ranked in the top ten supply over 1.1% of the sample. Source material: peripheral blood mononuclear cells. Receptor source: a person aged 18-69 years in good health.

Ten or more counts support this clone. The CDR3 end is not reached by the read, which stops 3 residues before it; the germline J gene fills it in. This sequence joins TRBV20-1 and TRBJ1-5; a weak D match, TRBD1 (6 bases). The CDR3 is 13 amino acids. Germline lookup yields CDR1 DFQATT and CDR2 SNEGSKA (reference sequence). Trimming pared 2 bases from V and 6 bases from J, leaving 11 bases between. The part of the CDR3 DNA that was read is TGCAGTGCTAGACAGGGGTTCGGTCAGCCC. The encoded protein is CSARQGFGQP. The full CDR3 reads CSARQGFGQPQHF.

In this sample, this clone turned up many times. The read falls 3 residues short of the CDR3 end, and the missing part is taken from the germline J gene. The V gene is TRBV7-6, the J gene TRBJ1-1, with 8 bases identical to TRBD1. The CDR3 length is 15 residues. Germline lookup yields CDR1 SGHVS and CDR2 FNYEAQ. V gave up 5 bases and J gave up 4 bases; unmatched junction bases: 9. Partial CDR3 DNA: TGTGCCAGCAGCCCGCACGGACAGGGAGGCACTGAA. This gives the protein CASSPHGQGGTE. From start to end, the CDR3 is CASSPHGQGGTEAFF. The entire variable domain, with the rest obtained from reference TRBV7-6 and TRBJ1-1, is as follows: GAGVSQSPRYKVTKRGQDVALRCDPISGHVSLYWYRQALGQGPEFLTYFNYEAQQDKSGLPNDRFSAERPEGSISTLTIQRTEQRDSAMYRCASSPHGQGGTEAFFGQGTRLTVV.

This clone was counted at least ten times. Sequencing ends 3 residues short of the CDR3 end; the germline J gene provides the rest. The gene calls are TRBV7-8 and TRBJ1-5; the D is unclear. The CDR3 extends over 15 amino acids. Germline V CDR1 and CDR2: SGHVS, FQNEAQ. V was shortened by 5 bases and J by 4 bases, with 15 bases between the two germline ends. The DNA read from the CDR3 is TGTGCCAGCAGCCCCGATGGACTACTTAATCAGCCC. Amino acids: CASSPDGLLNQP. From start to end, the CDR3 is CASSPDGLLNQPQHF.

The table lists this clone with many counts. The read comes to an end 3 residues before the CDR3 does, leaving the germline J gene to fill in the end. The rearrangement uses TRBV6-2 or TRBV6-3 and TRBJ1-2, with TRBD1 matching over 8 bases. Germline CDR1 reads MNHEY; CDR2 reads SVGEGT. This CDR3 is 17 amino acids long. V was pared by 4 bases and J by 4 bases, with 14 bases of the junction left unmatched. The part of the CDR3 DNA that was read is TGTGCCAGCAGTTTCCCTCCCGGGACAGGATCAATCTATGGC. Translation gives CASSFPPGTGSIYG. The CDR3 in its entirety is CASSFPPGTGSIYGYTF.

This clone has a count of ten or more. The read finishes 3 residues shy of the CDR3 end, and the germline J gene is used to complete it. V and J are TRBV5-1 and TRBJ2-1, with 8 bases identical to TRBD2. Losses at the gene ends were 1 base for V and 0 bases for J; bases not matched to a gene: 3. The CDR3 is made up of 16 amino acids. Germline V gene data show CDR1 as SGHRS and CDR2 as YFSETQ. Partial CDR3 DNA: TGCGCCAGCAGCTTGATAGCGGGAAGCTCCTACAATGAG. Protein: CASSLIAGSSYNE. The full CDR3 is CASSLIAGSSYNEQFF.

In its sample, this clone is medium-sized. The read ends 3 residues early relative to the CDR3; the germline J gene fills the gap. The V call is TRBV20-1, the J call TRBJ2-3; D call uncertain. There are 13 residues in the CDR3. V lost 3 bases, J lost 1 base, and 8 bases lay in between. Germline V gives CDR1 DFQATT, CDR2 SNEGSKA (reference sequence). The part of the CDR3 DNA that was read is TGCAGTGCTAGCAACTCCCGCACAGATACG. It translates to CSASNSRTDT. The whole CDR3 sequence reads CSASNSRTDTQYF.

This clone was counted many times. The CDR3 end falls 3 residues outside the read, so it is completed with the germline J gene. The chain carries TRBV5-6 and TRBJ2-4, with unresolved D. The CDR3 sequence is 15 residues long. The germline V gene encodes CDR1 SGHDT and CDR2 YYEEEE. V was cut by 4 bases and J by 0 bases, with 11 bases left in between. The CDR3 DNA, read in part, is TGTGCCAGCAGCCAGAACGGGTTAGCCAAAAACATT. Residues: CASSQNGLAKNI. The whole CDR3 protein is CASSQNGLAKNIQYF.

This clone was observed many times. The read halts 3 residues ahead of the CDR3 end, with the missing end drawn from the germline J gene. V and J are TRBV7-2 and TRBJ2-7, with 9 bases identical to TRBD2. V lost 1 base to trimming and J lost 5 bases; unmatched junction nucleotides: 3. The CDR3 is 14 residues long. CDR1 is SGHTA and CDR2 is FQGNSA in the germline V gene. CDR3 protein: CASSLGTSEHEQYF. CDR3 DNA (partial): TGTGCCAGCAGCTTAGGGACTAGCGAACACGAG.

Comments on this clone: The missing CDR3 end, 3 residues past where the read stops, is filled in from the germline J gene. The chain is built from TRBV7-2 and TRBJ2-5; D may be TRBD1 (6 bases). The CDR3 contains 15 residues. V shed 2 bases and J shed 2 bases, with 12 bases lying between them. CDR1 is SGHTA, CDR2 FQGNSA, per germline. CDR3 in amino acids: CASSLQGWGQETQYF. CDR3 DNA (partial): TGTGCCAGCAGCTTACAGGGGTGGGGTCAAGAGACC. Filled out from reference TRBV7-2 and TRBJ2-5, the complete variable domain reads GAGVSQSPSNKVTEKGKDVELRCDPISGHTALYWYRQSLGQGLEFLIYFQGNSAPDKSGLPSDRFSAERTGGSVSTLTIQRTQQEDSAVYLCASSLQGWGQETQYFGPGTRLLVL.

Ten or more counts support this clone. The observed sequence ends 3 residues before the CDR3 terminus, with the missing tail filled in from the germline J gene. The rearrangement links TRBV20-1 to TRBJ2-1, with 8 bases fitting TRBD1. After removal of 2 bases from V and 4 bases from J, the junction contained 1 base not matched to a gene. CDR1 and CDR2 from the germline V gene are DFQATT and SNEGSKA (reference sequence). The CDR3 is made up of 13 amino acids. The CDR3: CSARYRGYNEQFF. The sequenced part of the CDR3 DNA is TGCAGTGCTAGATACAGGGGGTACAATGAG.

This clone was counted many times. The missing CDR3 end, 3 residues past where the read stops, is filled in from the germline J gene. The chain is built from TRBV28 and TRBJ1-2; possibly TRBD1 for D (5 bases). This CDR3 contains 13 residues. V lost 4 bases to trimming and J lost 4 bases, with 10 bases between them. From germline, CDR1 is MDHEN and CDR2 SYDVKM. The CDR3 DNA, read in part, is TGTGCCAGCAGTTCGACAGAGTTCTATGGC. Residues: CASSSTEFYG. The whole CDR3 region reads CASSSTEFYGYTF.

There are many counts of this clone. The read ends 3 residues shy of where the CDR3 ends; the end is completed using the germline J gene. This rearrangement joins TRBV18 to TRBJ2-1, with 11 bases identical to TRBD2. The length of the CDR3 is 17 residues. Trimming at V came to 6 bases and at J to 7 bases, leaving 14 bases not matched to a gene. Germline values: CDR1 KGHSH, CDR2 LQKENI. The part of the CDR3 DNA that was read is TGTGCCAGCTCCCTGATAACTAGCGGGAGCTCGTTGAATGAG. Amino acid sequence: CASSLITSGSSLNE. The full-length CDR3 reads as CASSLITSGSSLNEQFF. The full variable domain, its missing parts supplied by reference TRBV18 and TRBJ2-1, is NAGVMQNPRHLVRRRGQEARLRCSPMKGHSHVYWYRQLPEEGLKFMVYLQKENIIDESGMPKERFSAEFPKEGPSILRIQQVVRGDSAAYFCASSLITSGSSLNEQFFGPGTRLTVL.

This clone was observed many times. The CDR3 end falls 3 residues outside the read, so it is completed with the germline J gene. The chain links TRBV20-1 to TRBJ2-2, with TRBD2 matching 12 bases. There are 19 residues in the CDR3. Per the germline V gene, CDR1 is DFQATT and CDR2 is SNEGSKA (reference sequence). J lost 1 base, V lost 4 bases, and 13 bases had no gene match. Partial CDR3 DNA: TGCAGTGCTATTCCGTGGGGGACTAGCGGGCTAATGAACACCGGGGAG. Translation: CSAIPWGTSGLMNTGE. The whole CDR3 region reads CSAIPWGTSGLMNTGELFF.

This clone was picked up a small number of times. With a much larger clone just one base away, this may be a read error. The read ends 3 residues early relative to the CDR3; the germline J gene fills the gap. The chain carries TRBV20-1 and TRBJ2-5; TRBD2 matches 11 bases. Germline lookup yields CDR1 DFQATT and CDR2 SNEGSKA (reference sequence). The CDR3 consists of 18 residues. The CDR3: CSARQGTSGVIGTDTQYF. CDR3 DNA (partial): TGCAGTGCCCGGCAGGGGACTAGCGGTGTAATTGGCACAGATACC.

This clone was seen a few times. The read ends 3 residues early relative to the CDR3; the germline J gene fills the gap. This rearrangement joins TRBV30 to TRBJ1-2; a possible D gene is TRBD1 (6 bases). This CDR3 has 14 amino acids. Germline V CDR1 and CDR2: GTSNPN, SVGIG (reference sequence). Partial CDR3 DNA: TGTGCCTGGAGCCTATCCGGGGGGGCTAATGAC. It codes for CAWSLSGGAND. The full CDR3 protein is CAWSLSGGANDYTF.

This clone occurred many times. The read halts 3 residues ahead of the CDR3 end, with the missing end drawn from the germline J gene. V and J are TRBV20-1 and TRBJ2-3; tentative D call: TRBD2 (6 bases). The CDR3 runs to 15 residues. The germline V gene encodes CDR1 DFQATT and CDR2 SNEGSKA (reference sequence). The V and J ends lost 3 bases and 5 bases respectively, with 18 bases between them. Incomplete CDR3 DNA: TGCAGTGCTAGGGGGGGAGGCCCCTCGAGAGATACG. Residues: CSARGGGPSRDT. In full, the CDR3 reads CSARGGGPSRDTQYF.

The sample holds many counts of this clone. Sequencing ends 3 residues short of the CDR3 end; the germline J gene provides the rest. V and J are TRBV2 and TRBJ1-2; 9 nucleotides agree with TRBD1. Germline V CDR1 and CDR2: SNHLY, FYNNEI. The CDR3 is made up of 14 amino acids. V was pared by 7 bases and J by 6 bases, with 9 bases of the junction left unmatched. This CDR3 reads CASMTRDRADGYTF. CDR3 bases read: TGTGCCAGCATGACGCGGGACAGGGCCGATGGC. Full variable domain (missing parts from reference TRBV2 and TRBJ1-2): EPEVTQTPSHQVTQMGQEVILRCVPISNHLYFYWYRQILGQKVEFLVSFYNNEISEKSEIFDDQFSVERPDGSNFTLKIRSTKLEDSAMYFCASMTRDRADGYTFGSGTRLTVV.

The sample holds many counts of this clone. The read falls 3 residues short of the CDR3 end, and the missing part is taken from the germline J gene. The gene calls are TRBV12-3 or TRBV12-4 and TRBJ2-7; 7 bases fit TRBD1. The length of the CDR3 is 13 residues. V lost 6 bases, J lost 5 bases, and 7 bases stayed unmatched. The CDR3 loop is CASRYDRANEQYF. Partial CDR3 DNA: TGTGCCAGCAGGTATGACAGGGCGAACGAG.

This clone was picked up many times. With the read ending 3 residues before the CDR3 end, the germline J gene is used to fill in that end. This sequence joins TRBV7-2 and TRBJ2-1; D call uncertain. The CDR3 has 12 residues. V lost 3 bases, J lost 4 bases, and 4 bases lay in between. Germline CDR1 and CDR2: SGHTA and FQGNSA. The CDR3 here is CASSFQYNEQFF. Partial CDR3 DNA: TGTGCCAGCAGCTTCCAGTACAATGAG.

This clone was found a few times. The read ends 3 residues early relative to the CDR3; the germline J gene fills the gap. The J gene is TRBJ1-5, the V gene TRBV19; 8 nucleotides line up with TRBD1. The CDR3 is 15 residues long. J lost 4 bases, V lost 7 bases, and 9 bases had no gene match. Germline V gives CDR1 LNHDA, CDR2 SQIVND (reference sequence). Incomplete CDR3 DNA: TGTGCCAGTAAAAGCGTGACAGGGGTGAATCAGCCC. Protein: CASKSVTGVNQP. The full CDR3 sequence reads CASKSVTGVNQPQHF.

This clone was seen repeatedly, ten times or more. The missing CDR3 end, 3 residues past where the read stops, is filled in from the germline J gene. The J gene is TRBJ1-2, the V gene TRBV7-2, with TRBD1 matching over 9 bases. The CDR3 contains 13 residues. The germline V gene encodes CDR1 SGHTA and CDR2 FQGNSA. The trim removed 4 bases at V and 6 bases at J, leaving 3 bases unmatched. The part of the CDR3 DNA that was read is TGTGCCAGCAGCTACGACAGGGGGGATGGC. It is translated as CASSYDRGDG. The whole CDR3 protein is CASSYDRGDGYTF.

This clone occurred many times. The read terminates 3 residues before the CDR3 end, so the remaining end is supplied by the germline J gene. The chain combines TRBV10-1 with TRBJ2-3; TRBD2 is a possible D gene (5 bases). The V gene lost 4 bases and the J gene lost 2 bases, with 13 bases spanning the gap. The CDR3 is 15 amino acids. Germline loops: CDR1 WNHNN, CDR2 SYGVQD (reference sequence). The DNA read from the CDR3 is TGCGCCAGCAGTGCCGTGCGGGCTAACACAGATACG. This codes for CASSAVRANTDT. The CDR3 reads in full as CASSAVRANTDTQYF.

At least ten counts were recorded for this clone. CDR3 region: CASSLQISPNIQYF. The CDR3 DNA, read in part, is TGTGCCAGCAGCCTCCAGATAAGTCCGAACATT. V gene TRBV7-2 combines with J gene TRBJ2-4; no definite D call. The read terminates 3 residues before the CDR3 end, so the remaining end is supplied by the germline J gene. CDR3 size: 14 residues. Trimming stripped 5 bases from V and 7 bases from J, with 15 bases between. CDR1 is SGHTA and CDR2 is FQGNSA in the germline V gene.

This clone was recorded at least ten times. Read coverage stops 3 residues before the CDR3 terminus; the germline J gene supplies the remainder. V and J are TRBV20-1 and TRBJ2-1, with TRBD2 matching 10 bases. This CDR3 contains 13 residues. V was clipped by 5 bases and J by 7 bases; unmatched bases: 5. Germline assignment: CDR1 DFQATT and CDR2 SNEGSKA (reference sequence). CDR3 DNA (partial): TGCAGTGCTTACAGGACTAGCGGAAATGAG. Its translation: CSAYRTSGNE. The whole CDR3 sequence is CSAYRTSGNEQFF.

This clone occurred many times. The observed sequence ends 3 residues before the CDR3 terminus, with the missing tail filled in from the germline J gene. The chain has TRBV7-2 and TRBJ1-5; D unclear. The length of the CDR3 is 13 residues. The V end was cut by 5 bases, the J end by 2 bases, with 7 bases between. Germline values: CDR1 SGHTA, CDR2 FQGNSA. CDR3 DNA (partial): TGTGCCAGCAGCCCCCGGGGCAATCAGCCC. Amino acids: CASSPRGNQP. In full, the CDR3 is CASSPRGNQPQHF.

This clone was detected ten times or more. Here the CDR3 reads CAWSVGQGGQPQHF. The sequenced CDR3 bases are TGTGCCTGGAGTGTTGGGCAGGGGGGACAGCCC. The V gene is TRBV30, the J gene TRBJ1-5, with 7 bases that match TRBD1. The CDR3 extends 3 residues past the end of the read, so its final part is completed from the germline J gene. Germline values: CDR1 GTSNPN, CDR2 SVGIG (reference sequence). The ends lost 0 bases at V and 7 bases at J; junction bases unmatched: 6. There are 14 residues in the CDR3.

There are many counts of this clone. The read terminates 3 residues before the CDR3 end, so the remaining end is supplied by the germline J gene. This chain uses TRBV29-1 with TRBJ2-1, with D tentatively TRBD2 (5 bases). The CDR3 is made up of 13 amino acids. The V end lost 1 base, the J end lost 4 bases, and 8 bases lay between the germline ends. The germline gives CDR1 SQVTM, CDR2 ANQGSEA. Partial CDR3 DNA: TGCAGCGTTGAAGCGGGCGGGTACAATGAG. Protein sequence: CSVEAGGYNE. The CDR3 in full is CSVEAGGYNEQFF.

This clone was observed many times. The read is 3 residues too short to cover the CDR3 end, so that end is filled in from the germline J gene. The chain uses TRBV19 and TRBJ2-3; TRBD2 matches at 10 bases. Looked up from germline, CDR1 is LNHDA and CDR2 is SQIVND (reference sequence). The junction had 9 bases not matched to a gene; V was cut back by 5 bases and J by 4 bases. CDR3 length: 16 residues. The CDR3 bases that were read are TGTGCCAGTAGTGCCTTAGCGGGAGGTATCGCAGATACG. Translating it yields CASSALAGGIADT. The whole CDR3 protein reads CASSALAGGIADTQYF.

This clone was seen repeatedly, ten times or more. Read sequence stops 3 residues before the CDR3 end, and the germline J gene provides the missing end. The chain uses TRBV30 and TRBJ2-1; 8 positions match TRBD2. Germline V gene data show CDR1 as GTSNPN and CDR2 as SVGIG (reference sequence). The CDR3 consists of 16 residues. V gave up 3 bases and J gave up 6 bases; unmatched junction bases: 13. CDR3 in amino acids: CAWSQPLIAGINEQFF. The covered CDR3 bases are TGTGCCTGGAGCCAACCTTTGATAGCGGGAATCAATGAG.

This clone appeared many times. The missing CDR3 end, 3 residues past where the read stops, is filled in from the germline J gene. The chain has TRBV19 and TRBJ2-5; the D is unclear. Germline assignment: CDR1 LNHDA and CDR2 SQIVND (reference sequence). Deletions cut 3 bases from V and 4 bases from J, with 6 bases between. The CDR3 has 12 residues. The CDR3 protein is CASSMTGETQYF. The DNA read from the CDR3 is TGTGCCAGTAGTATGACGGGAGAGACC.